Described below is a single T cell receptor (beta chain) sequence and its context. The CDR3 runs to 16 residues. The germline V gene encodes CDR1 SGHDT and CDR2 YYEEEE. The V segment lost 0 bases and the J segment 1 base; nucleotides outside the gene matches: 3. Libraries were prepared by immunoSEQ multiplex PCR; TCRdb keeps only in-frame clonotypes and omits some of them. This sample has over 2 million clones, with over 85% found just once. These data are taken from a study of shared clonotypes between healthy human individuals. The TCR comes from a man aged 18 to 30 in good health. V and J are TRBV5-6 and TRBJ2-3; 9 bases are shared with TRBD1. The sequenced sample was naive CD4+ T cells sorted from blood. Subset in this sample: CD45RA+ positively selected. The CDR3 sequence is CASSLAGTGRTDTQYF. The CDR3 nucleotides are TGTGCCAGCAGCTTGGCCGGGACAGGGCGCACAGATACGCAGTATTTT.